Below, 27 T cell receptor beta chains from the same sample are listed, as sequenced in a study of T-cell reconstitution after alpha-beta-depleted transplantation in children. Preparing the TCRbeta library involved the use of unique molecular identifiers. One entry per CDR3 protein, called by TCRdb with MiXCR from the PCR reads. The sample consists of approximately 510,000 distinct CDR3 sequences, around 16% of them appearing once. The material was PBMCs from the stem cell graft donor, obtained from the stem cell graft. The receptors derive from a human donor who donated a stem cell graft to a child with acute lymphoblastic leukemia.

This clonotype has only a few counts. The chain links TRBV4-1 to TRBJ1-1; 10 positions agree with TRBD1. Germline CDR1 reads MGHRA; CDR2 reads YSYEKL. The trim removed 3 bases at V and 6 bases at J, leaving 4 bases unmatched. The CDR3 has 14 amino acids. CDR3 amino acids: CASSHNDRGPEAFF. The CDR3 bases are TGCGCCAGCAGCCATAACGACAGGGGGCCTGAAGCTTTCTTT.

The chain joins TRBV7-3 to TRBJ1-1; 10 bases are a match to TRBD1. This CDR3 contains 14 residues. Looked up from germline, CDR1 is SGHTA and CDR2 is FQGTGA. The V and J ends lost 6 bases and 6 bases, in that order; junction bases with no gene match: 7. The CDR3 loop reads CASSLTGGVAEAFF. The CDR3 DNA reads as TGTGCCAGCAGTTTGACAGGGGGCGTCGCTGAAGCTTTCTTT.

The chain has TRBV24-1 and TRBJ1-1; D not resolved. Per germline, CDR1 KGHDR and CDR2 SFDVKD. This CDR3 region has 13 residues. Trimming shortened V by 4 bases and J by 5 bases, and 10 bases separated the two germline ends. The CDR3 is CATSDHGGTEAFF. The CDR3 DNA reads as TGTGCCACCAGTGACCACGGTGGTACTGAAGCTTTCTTT.

The chain joins TRBV3-1 to TRBJ2-3, with no clear D. Deletions cut 2 bases from V and 3 bases from J, with 12 bases between. The length of the CDR3 is 15 residues. Germline V gene lookup returns CDR1 LGHDT and CDR2 YNNKEL (reference sequence). This CDR3 is CASSQTSPETDTQYF. For the CDR3, the DNA is TGTGCCAGCAGCCAAACGAGTCCGGAGACAGATACGCAGTATTTT.

The gene calls are TRBV5-8 and TRBJ2-1, with D possibly TRBD2 on 7 matching bases. Germline CDR1 is SGHTS and CDR2 is YDEGEE. The CDR3 runs to 16 residues. Deletions cut 3 bases from V and 2 bases from J, with 15 bases between. The CDR3 loop reads CASSSLGGVTYNEQFF. CDR3 sequence (DNA): TGTGCCAGCAGCTCACTAGGGGGGGTAACCTACAATGAGCAGTTCTTC.

With regard to this clonotype: As the CDR3 is not closed by the conserved phenylalanine or tryptophan, this likely results from a read error. The rearrangement uses TRBV9 and TRBJ2-5; 7 bases line up with TRBD1. Germline values: CDR1 SGDLS, CDR2 YYNGEE. The CDR3 is made up of 15 amino acids. J lost 2 bases, V lost 3 bases, and 7 bases had no gene match. CDR3 in amino acids: CASSAGTAQQETQYL. In DNA, the CDR3 is TGTGCCAGCAGCGCCGGGACAGCCCAGCAAGAGACCCAGTACTTG.

The chain joins TRBV25-1 to TRBJ1-3; the D gene is possibly TRBD1 (5 bases). Trimming left V 11 bases short and J 4 bases short, with 9 bases between. Germline V CDR1 and CDR2: MGHDK, SYGVNS. The CDR3 totals 11 residues. In nucleotides, the CDR3 is TGTGCCGCAGGGTACGGAAACACCATATATTTT. Its protein product is CAAGYGNTIYF.

The chain recombines TRBV5-1 with TRBJ2-7; D might be TRBD1 or TRBD2, each matching 5 bases. Germline lookup yields CDR1 SGHRS and CDR2 YFSETQ. Trimming stripped 4 bases from V and 5 bases from J, with 16 bases between. The CDR3 loop spans 14 amino acids. The CDR3 bases are TGCGCCAGCAGCCCCGCCGGGACCCCCCACGAGCAGTACTTC. Translating it yields CASSPAGTPHEQYF.

The chain joins TRBV7-3 to TRBJ1-1; 7 bases map to TRBD1. Germline CDR1 SGHTA, CDR2 FQGTGA. V was clipped by 5 bases and J by 4 bases; unmatched bases: 13. The CDR3 is 16 amino acids. The DNA of the CDR3 is TGTGCCAGCAGCCCACGGCGGGACAGTCGAGGCACTGAAGCTTTCTTT. Protein sequence: CASSPRRDSRGTEAFF.

This clonotype was counted ten times or more. The J gene is TRBJ1-1, the V gene TRBV7-8; TRBD1 is a possible D gene (6 bases). The length of the CDR3 is 12 residues. Germline V gives CDR1 SGHVS, CDR2 FQNEAQ. V dropped 3 bases and J dropped 5 bases, with 7 bases sitting between them. As DNA, the CDR3 is TGTGCCAGCAGCTTTACAGGGACTGAAGCTTTCTTT. Protein sequence: CASSFTGTEAFF.

This clonotype has only a few counts. The rearrangement links TRBV5-1 to TRBJ1-3; 7 bases match TRBD1. CDR3 length equals 17 residues. V shed 0 bases and J 0 bases; nucleotides not matched to a gene: 6. Germline V gene sequence: CDR1 SGHRS, CDR2 YFSETQ. Written as DNA, the CDR3 is TGCGCCAGCAGCTTGGGGGACAGCGTCCCCTCTGGAAACACCATATATTTT. Its protein product is CASSLGDSVPSGNTIYF. Combining the CDR3 with reference TRBV5-1 and TRBJ1-3 gives the whole variable domain KAGVTQTPRYLIKTRGQQVTLSCSPISGHRSVSWYQQTPGQGLQFLFEYFSETQRNKGNFPGRFSGRQFSNSRSEMNVSTLELGDSALYLCASSLGDSVPSGNTIYFGEGSWLTVV.

This clonotype has more than one count but fewer than ten. The chain recombines TRBV2 with TRBJ2-6; D not certain. Germline-derived CDR1 and CDR2 are SNHLY and FYNNEI. Trimming took off 4 bases at V and 1 base at J, with 8 bases between the two ends. This CDR3 is 15 amino acids long. CDR3 coding DNA: TGTGCCAGCAGTGTCCACCCGTCTGGGGCCAACGTCCTGACTTTC. This sequence encodes CASSVHPSGANVLTF. The full variable domain, with the rest looked up from reference TRBV2 and TRBJ2-6, is EPEVTQTPSHQVTQMGQEVILRCVPISNHLYFYWYRQILGQKVEFLVSFYNNEISEKSEIFDDQFSVERPDGSNFTLKIRSTKLEDSAMYFCASSVHPSGANVLTFGAGSRLTVL.

J is TRBJ2-1 and V is TRBV7-8; 12 bases line up with TRBD2. J gave up 8 bases and V 5 bases, and 7 bases lay outside the gene matches. Germline CDR1 is SGHVS and CDR2 is FQNEAQ. The length of the CDR3 is 15 residues. This CDR3 is CASSLKGLAGHEQFF. Written as DNA, the CDR3 is TGTGCCAGCAGCCTCAAGGGACTAGCGGGTCATGAGCAGTTCTTC.

This clonotype was seen a handful of times. The gene calls are TRBV4-1 and TRBJ1-2, with TRBD1 matching 10 bases. V trimming: 0 bases; J trimming: 8 bases; junction bases outside the gene matches: 9. The CDR3 loop spans 16 amino acids. Per germline, CDR1 MGHRA and CDR2 YSYEKL. The CDR3 loop reads CASSQESTGTGDGYTF. The CDR3 nucleotides read TGCGCCAGCAGCCAAGAATCGACCGGGACAGGGGACGGCTACACCTTC.

This sequence joins TRBV4-1 and TRBJ2-3; 10 nucleotides match TRBD2. This CDR3 contains 15 residues. The V gene end was trimmed by 4 bases and the J gene end by 3 bases; junction bases not matched to a gene: 4. Germline V gene lookup returns CDR1 MGHRA and CDR2 YSYEKL. The CDR3 sequence is CASSPGLAETDTQYF. The CDR3 nucleotides read TGCGCCAGCAGCCCCGGACTAGCGGAGACAGATACGCAGTATTTT.

The sample holds a few counts of this clonotype. V gene TRBV6-5 combines with J gene TRBJ1-2, with D unresolved. The CDR3 has 16 residues. Trimming removed 0 bases at V and 2 bases at J, with 13 bases between. The germline gives CDR1 MNHEY, CDR2 SVGAGI. The CDR3 nucleotides are TGTGCCAGCAGTTACTCGAATCGGAACACAAACTATGGCTACACCTTC. The encoded protein is CASSYSNRNTNYGYTF.

This clonotype was detected only a few times. This chain links TRBV20-1 with TRBJ2-2, with unresolved D. Deletions cut 2 bases from V and 4 bases from J, with 23 bases between. The CDR3 is 18 residues long. Germline V gene data show CDR1 as DFQATT and CDR2 as SNEGSKA (reference sequence). The DNA of the CDR3 is TGCAGTGCTAGACAGACTCTCCCCTTGATAACGGGCACCGGGGAGCTGTTTTTT. It codes for CSARQTLPLITGTGELFF.

The table lists this clonotype with many counts. The V and J genes are TRBV27 and TRBJ1-2; D is perhaps TRBD1 (6 bases). The V and J ends lost 9 bases and 4 bases respectively, with 12 bases between them. This CDR3 contains 12 residues. Germline CDR1 is MNHEY and CDR2 is SMNVEV (reference sequence). DNA of the CDR3: TGTGCCAGTAGAGGACAGAGCTATGGCTACACCTTC. It is translated as CASRGQSYGYTF.

There are many counts of this clonotype. J is TRBJ2-7 and V is TRBV29-1; D possibly corresponds to TRBD1 (6 bases). The V and J ends lost 0 bases and 6 bases respectively, with 12 bases between them. Germline loops: CDR1 SQVTM, CDR2 ANQGSEA. CDR3 length: 13 residues. The CDR3 nucleotides are TGCAGCGTTGAAGACAGGGGTACAGCCGAGCAGTACTTC. Translation gives CSVEDRGTAEQYF.

A few counts support this clonotype. The chain has TRBV5-1 and TRBJ2-6, with D uncertain. CDR1 is SGHRS, CDR2 YFSETQ, per germline. The CDR3 loop spans 15 amino acids. The V end lost 4 bases, the J end lost 0 bases, and 8 bases lay between the germline ends. CDR3 in DNA: TGCGCCAGCAGCGCAGTCCCCTCTGGGGCCAACGTCCTGACTTTC. Translated, it gives CASSAVPSGANVLTF.

The rearrangement joins TRBV12-3 or TRBV12-4 to TRBJ2-1; 7 bases are shared with TRBD1. The CDR3 spans 19 residues. The trim removed 5 bases at V and 0 bases at J, leaving 16 bases unmatched. The CDR3 reads CASSPRSGLGQPSYNEQFF. For the CDR3, the DNA is TGTGCCAGCAGTCCCCGATCGGGTTTGGGACAGCCCTCCTACAATGAGCAGTTCTTC.

This clonotype showed up just a few times. The chain joins TRBV5-1 to TRBJ2-7, with D perhaps matching TRBD1 or TRBD2 (5 bases each). Germline V lookup: CDR1 SGHRS, CDR2 YFSETQ. Trimming shortened V by 3 bases and J by 3 bases, and 13 bases separated the two germline ends. This CDR3 contains 14 residues. The CDR3 DNA reads as TGCGCCAGCAGCTCCGGGGCCTTGGACTACGAGCAGTACTTC. Its translation is CASSSGALDYEQYF.

This clonotype was detected a few times. The V call is TRBV19, the J call TRBJ2-6, with 8 nucleotides matching TRBD1. The germline V gene has CDR1 LNHDA and CDR2 SQIVND (reference sequence). CDR3 size: 14 residues. J lost 2 bases, V lost 10 bases, and 4 bases had no gene match. CDR3 region: CATRTGTGANVLTF. The DNA for the CDR3 is TGTGCCACCCGGACAGGGACTGGGGCCAACGTCCTGACTTTC.

This rearrangement joins TRBV27 to TRBJ2-1, with 7 bases fitting TRBD2. Germline V gene data show CDR1 as MNHEY and CDR2 as SMNVEV (reference sequence). J was trimmed by 4 bases and V by 4 bases; bases with no gene match: 10. This CDR3 is built from 16 residues. DNA for the CDR3: TGTGCCAGCAGTTCATTTGGACTAGGACAATACAATGAGCAGTTCTTC. Protein: CASSSFGLGQYNEQFF.

At least ten counts were recorded for this clonotype. This chain connects TRBV27 to TRBJ1-5, with D unclear. Trimming took off 4 bases at V and 0 bases at J, with 7 bases between the two ends. This CDR3 has 14 residues. Germline V gene data show CDR1 as MNHEY and CDR2 as SMNVEV (reference sequence). CDR3 region: CASSSRVSNQPQHF. For the CDR3, the DNA is TGTGCCAGCAGTTCGCGGGTTAGCAATCAGCCCCAGCATTTT.

This chain joins TRBV6-1 and TRBJ1-1, with 9 nucleotides matching TRBD1. Germline loops: CDR1 MNHNS, CDR2 SASEGT. CDR3 length: 15 residues. The trim removed 5 bases at V and 5 bases at J, leaving 9 bases unmatched. The CDR3 spells CASSPTQGANTEAFF. The CDR3 bases are TGTGCCAGCAGTCCGACACAGGGGGCTAATACTGAAGCTTTCTTT.

This clonotype came up a few times. The rearrangement links TRBV25-1 to TRBJ1-6; unclear D gene. The V end lost 1 base, the J end lost 6 bases, and 4 bases lay between the germline ends. Germline-derived CDR1 and CDR2 are MGHDK and SYGVNS. The CDR3 totals 13 residues. The CDR3 region has the DNA TGTGCCAGCAGTGAATCTCGTAATTCACCCCTCCACTTT. Its translation: CASSESRNSPLHF.